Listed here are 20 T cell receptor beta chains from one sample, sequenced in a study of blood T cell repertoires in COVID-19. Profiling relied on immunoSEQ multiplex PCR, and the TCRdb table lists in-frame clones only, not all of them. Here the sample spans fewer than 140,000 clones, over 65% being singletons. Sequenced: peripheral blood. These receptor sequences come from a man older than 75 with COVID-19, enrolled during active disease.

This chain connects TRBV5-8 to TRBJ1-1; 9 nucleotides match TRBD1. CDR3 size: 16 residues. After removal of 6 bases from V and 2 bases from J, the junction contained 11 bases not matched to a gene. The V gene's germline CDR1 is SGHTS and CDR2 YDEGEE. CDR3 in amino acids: CASNWGGQGLNTEAFF. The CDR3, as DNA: TGTGCCAGCAACTGGGGTGGACAGGGGCTTAACACTGAAGCTTTCTTT.

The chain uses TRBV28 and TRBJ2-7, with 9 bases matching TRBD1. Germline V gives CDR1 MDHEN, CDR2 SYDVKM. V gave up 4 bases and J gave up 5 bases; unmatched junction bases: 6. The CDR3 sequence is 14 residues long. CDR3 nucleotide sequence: TGTGCCAGCAGTTCGGGACAGGGACCTCACGAGCAGTACTTC. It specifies CASSSGQGPHEQYF.

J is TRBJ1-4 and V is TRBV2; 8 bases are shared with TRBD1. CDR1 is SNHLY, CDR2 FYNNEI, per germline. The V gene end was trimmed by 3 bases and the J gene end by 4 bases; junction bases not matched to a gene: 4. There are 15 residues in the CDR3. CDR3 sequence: CASSELGQGNEKLFF. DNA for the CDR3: TGTGCCAGCAGTGAGTTAGGACAGGGTAATGAAAAACTGTTTTTT.

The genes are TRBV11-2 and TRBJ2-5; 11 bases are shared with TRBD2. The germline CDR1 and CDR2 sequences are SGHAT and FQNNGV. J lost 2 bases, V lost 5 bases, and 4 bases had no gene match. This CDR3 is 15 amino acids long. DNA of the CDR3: TGTGCCAGCAGCCAGCGACTAGCGGGGCAAGAGACCCAGTACTTC. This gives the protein CASSQRLAGQETQYF.

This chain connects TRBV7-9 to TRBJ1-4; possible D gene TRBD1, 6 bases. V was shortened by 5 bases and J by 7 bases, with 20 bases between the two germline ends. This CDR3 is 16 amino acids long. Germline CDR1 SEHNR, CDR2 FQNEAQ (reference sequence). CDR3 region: CASSPRPVGGPEKLFF. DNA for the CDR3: TGTGCCAGCAGCCCCCGGCCTGTAGGGGGACCTGAAAAACTGTTTTTT.

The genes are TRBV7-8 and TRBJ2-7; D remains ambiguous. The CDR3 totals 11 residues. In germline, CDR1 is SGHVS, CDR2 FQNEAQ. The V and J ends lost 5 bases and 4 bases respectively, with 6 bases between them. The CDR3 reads CASSHSYEQYF. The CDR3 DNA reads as TGTGCCAGCAGCCACTCTTACGAGCAGTACTTC.

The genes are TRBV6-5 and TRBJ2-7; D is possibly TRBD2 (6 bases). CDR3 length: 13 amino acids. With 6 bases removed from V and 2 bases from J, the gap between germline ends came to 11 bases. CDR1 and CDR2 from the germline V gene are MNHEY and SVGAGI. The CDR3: CASRREETYEQYF. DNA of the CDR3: TGTGCCAGCAGGAGGGAGGAGACCTACGAGCAGTACTTC.

CDR3 coding DNA: TGCGCCAGCAGTGATACCGGGGGGGCGAACACTGAAGCTTTCTTT. Amino acids: CASSDTGGANTEAFF. This chain connects TRBV10-2 to TRBJ1-1; possible D gene TRBD1, 6 bases. Trimming took off 3 bases at V and 1 base at J, with 12 bases between the two ends. Germline V lookup: CDR1 WSHSY, CDR2 SAAADI. The CDR3 length is 15 residues.

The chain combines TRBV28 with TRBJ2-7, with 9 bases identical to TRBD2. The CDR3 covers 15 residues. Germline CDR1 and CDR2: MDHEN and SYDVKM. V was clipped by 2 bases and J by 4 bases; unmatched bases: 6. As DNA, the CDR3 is TGTGCCAGCAGTTTAATCCTAGCGGGAATGTACGAGCAGTACTTC. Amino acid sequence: CASSLILAGMYEQYF.

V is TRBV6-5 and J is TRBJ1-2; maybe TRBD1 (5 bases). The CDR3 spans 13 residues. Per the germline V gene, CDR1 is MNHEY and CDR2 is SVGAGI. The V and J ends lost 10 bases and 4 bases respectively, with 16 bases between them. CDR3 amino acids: CATRNGGVYGYTF. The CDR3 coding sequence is TGTGCCACCCGAAACGGGGGGGTCTATGGCTACACCTTC.

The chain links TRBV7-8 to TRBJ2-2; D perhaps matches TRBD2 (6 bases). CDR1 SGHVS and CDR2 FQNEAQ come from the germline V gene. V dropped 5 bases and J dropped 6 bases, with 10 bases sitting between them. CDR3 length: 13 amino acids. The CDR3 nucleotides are TGTGCCAGCAGCGCTAGGGAGGCCGGGGAGCTGTTTTTT. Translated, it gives CASSAREAGELFF.

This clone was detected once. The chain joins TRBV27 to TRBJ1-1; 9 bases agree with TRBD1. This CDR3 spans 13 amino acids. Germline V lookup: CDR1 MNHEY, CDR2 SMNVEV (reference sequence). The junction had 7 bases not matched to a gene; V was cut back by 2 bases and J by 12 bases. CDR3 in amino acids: CASSLRGTGRTFF. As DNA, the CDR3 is TGTGCCAGCAGTTTACGGGGGACAGGGCGGACTTTCTTT.

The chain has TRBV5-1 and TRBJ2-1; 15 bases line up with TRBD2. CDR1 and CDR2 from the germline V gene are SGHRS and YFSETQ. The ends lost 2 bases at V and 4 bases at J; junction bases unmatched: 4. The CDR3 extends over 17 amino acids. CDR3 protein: CASSFGTSGRPYNEQFF. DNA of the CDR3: TGCGCCAGCAGCTTCGGGACTAGCGGGAGGCCATACAATGAGCAGTTCTTC.

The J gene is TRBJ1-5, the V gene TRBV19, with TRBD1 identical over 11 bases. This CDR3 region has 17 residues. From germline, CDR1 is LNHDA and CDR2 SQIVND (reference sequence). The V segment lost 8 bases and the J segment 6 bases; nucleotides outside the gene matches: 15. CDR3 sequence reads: CASSLGQGAPSGQPQHF. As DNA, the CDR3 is TGTGCCAGTTCCCTTGGACAGGGGGCGCCTTCAGGTCAGCCCCAGCATTTT.

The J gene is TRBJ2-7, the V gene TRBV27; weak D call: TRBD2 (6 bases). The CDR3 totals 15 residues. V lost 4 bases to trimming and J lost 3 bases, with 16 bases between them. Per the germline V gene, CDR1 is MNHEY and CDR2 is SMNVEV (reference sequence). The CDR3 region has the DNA TGTGCCAGCAGTTGGGCTGACGGGAGTAGCTACGAGCAGTACTTC. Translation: CASSWADGSSYEQYF.

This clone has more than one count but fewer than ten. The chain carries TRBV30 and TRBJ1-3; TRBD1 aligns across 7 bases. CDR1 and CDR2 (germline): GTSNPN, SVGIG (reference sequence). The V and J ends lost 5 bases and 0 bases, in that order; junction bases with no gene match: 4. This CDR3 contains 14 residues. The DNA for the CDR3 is TGTGCCTGGCGAGCAGGGGGCTCTGGAAACACCATATATTTT. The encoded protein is CAWRAGGSGNTIYF.

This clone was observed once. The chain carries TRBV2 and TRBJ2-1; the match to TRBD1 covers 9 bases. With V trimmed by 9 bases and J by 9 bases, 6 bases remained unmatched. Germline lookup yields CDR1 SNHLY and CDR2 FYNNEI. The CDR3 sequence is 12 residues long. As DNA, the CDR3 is TGTGCCAGTACGACAGGGGGGAGTGAGCAGTTCTTC. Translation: CASTTGGSEQFF.

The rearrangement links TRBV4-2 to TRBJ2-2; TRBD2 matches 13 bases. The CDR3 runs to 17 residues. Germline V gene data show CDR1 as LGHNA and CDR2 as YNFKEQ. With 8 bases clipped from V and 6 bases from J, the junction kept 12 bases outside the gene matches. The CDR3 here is CASEGTSGTLPPGELFF. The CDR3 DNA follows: TGTGCCAGCGAGGGGACTAGCGGGACCCTCCCCCCCGGGGAGCTGTTTTTT.

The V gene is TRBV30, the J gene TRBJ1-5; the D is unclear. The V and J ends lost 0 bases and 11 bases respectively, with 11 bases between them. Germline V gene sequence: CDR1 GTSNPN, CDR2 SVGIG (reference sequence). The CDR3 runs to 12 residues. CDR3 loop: CAWSVLGGTQHF. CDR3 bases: TGTGCCTGGAGTGTCTTGGGAGGAACCCAGCATTTT. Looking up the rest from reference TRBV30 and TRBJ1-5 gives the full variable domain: SQTIHQWPATLVQPVGSPLSLECTVEGTSNPNLYWYRQAAGRGLQLLFYSVGIGQISSEVPQNLSASRPQDRQFILSSKKLLLSDSGFYLCAWSVLGGTQHFGDGTRLSIL.

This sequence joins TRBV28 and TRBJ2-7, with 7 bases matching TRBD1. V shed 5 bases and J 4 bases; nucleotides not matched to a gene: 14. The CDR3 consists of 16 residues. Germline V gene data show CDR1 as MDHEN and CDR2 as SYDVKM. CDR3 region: CASSRTGTEYFYEQYF. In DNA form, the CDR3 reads TGTGCCAGCAGTCGTACCGGGACAGAGTATTTTTACGAGCAGTACTTC.